This T cell receptor beta chain was found in a study of read filtering for tumor transcriptome and immune sequencing. Germline CDR1 is MNHEY and CDR2 is SVGEGT. This CDR3 comprises 17 residues. V gave up 6 bases and J gave up 2 bases; unmatched junction bases: 9. From about 0.4 ug of RNA, a library with molecular barcoded alpha/delta and beta/gamma adaptors was made. Each CDR3 protein is one row after TCRdb ran MiXCR on the reads. The sample gives about 40,000 distinct CDR3 sequences, roughly 13% of which show up once; about 25% is in the top ten. This clonotype has just a few counts. The sequenced sample was a population of CD138-negative cells sorted from bone marrow. The V call is TRBV6-2 or TRBV6-3, the J call TRBJ2-1; 11 bases are shared with TRBD2. This TCR was recovered from a donor at least 40 years old with multiple myeloma. The CDR3 sequence: CASRDLGLAGAYNEQFF. The CDR3 DNA reads as TGTGCCAGCAGGGACCTTGGACTAGCGGGCGCCTACAATGAGCAGTTCTTC.